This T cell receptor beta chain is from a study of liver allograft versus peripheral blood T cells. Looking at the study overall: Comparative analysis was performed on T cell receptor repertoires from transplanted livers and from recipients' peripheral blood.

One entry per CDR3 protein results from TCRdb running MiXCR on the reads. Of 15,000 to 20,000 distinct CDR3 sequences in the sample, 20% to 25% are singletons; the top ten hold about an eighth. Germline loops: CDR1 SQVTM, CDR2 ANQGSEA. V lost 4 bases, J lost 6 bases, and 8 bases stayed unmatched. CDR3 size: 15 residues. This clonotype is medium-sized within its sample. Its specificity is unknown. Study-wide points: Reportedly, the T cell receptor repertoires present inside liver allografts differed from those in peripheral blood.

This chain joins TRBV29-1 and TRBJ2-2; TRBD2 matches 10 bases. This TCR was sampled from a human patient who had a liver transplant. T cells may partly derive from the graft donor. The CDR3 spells CSVGGRLAGAGELFF. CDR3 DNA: TGCAGCGTTGGAGGAAGGCTAGCGGGAGCCGGGGAGCTGTTTTTT.